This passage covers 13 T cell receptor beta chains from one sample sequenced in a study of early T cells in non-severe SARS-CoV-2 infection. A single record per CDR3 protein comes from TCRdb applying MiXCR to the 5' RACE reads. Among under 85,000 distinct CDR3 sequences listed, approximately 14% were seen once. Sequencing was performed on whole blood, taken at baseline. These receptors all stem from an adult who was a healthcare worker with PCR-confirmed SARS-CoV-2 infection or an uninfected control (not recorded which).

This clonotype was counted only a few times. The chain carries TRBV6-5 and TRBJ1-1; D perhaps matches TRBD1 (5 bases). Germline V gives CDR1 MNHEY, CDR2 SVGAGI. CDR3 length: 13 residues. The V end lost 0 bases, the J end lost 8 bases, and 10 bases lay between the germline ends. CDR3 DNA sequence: TGTGCCAGCAGTTACTCGAGAGGGACCGAAGCTTTCTTT. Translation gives CASSYSRGTEAFF.

CDR3 bases: TGTGCCAGCTCAGGACGGACTAGCGGGTCTTACGAGCAGTACTTC. Amino acid sequence: CASSGRTSGSYEQYF. This chain links TRBV18 with TRBJ2-7, with 11 bases fitting TRBD2. From germline, CDR1 is KGHSH and CDR2 LQKENI. J lost 4 bases, V lost 5 bases, and 7 bases had no gene match. CDR3 length: 15 residues.

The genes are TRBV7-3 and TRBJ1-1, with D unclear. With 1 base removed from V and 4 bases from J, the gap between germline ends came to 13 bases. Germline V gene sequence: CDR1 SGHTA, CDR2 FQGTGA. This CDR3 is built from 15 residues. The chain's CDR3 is CASSLRAGRSTEAFF. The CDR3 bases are TGTGCCAGCAGCTTAAGGGCGGGGAGAAGCACTGAAGCTTTCTTT.

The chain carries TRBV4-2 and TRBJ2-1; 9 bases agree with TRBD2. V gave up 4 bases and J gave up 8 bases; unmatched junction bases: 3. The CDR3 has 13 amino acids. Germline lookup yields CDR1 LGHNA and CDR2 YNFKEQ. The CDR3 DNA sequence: TGTGCCAGCAGCCTAGCGGGAGAAGATGAGCAGTTCTTC. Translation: CASSLAGEDEQFF.

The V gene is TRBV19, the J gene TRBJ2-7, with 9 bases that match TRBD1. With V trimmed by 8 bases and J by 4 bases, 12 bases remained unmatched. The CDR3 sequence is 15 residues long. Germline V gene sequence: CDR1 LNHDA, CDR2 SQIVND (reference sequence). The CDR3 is CASSESGTGIYEQYF. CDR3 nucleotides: TGTGCCAGTTCGGAATCCGGGACAGGGATATACGAGCAGTACTTC.

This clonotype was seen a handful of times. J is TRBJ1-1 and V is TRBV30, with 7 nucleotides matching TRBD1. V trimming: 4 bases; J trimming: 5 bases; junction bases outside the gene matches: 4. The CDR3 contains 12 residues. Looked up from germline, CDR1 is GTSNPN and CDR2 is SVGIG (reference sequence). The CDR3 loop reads CAWIPGGTEAFF. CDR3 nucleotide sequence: TGTGCCTGGATTCCAGGGGGGACTGAAGCTTTCTTT.

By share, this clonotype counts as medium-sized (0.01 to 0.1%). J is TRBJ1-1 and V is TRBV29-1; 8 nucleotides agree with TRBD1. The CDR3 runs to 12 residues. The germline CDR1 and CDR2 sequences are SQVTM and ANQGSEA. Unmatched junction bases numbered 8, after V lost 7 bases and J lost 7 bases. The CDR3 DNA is TGCAGCGCCCATCCGGGACAGGATGAAGCTTTCTTT. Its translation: CSAHPGQDEAFF.

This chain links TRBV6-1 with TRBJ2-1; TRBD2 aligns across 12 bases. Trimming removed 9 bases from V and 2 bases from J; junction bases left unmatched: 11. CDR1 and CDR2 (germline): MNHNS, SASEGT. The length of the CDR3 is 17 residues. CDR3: CASSFPSGRATYNEQFF. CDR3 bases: TGTGCCAGTTCCTTCCCTAGCGGGAGGGCCACCTACAATGAGCAGTTCTTC.

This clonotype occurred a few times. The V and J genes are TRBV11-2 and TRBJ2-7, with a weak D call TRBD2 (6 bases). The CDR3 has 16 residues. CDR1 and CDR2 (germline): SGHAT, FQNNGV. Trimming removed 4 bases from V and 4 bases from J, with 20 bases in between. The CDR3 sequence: CASSSSFDYGGYEQYF. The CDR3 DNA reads TGTGCCAGCAGCTCATCATTTGACTACGGAGGGTACGAGCAGTACTTC.

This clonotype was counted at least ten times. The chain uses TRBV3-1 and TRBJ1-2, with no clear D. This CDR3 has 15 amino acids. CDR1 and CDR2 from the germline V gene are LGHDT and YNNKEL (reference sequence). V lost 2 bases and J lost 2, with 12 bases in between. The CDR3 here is CASSQPGNGNYGYTF. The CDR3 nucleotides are TGTGCCAGCAGCCAACCGGGGAACGGGAACTATGGCTACACCTTC. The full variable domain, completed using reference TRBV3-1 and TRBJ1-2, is DTAVSQTPKYLVTQMGNDKSIKCEQNLGHDTMYWYKQDSKKFLKIMFSYNNKELIINETVPNRFSPKSPDKAHLNLHINSLELGDSAVYFCASSQPGNGNYGYTFGSGTRLTVV.

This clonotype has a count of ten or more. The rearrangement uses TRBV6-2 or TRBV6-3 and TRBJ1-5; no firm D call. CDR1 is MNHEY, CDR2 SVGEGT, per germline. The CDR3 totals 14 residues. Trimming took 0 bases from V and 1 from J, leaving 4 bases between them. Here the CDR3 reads CASSYSTSNQPQHF. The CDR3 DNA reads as TGTGCCAGCAGTTACTCGACCAGCAATCAGCCCCAGCATTTT.

CDR3 bases: TGTGCCAGCAGACGGGACAGCCGAAGAAACACCATATATTTT. This codes for CASRRDSRRNTIYF. The chain recombines TRBV21-1 with TRBJ1-3; the listed D gene, TRBD1, was not tested against the DNA. TRBV21-1 is a listed pseudogene. The CDR3 loop spans 14 amino acids.

This CDR3 reads CASSSVGDNTEAFF. The DNA for the CDR3 is TGTGCCAGCAGTTCCGTAGGGGATAACACTGAAGCTTTCTTT. The chain joins TRBV28 to TRBJ1-1; the D gene is possibly TRBD1 (5 bases). The V end lost 4 bases, the J end lost 2 bases, and 11 bases lay between the germline ends. Per germline, CDR1 MDHEN and CDR2 SYDVKM. The CDR3 runs 14 residues.